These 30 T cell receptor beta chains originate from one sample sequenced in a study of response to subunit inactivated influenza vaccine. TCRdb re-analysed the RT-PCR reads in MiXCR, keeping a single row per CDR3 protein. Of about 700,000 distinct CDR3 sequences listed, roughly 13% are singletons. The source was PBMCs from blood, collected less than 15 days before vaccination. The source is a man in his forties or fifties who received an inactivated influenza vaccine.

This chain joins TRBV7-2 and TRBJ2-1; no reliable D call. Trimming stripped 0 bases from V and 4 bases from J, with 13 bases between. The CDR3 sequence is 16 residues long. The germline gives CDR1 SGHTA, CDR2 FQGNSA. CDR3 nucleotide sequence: TGTGCCAGCAGCTTAGCGTCTCCAGCGACTTACAATGAGCAGTTCTTC. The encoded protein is CASSLASPATYNEQFF. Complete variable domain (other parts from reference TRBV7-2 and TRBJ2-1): GAGVSQSPSNKVTEKGKDVELRCDPISGHTALYWYRQSLGQGLEFLIYFQGNSAPDKSGLPSDRFSAERTGGSVSTLTIQRTQQEDSAVYLCASSLASPATYNEQFFGPGTRLTVL.

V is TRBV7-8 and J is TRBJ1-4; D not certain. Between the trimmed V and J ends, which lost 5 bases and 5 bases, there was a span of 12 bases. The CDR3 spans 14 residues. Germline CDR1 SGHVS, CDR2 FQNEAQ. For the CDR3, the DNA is TGTGCCAGCAGCAGGAGTCGTACGAATGAAAAACTGTTTTTT. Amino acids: CASSRSRTNEKLFF. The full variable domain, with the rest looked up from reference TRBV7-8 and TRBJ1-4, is GAGVSQSPRYKVAKRGQDVALRCDPISGHVSLFWYQQALGQGPEFLTYFQNEAQLDKSGLPSDRFFAERPEGSVSTLKIQRTQQEDSAVYLCASSRSRTNEKLFFGSGTQLSVL.

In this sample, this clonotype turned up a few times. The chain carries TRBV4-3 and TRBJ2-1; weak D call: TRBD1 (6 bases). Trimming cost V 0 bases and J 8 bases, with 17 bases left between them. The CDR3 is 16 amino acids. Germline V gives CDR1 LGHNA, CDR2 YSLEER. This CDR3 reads CASSQDPIGRGDEQFF. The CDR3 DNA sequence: TGCGCCAGCAGCCAAGATCCGATTGGCAGGGGTGATGAGCAGTTCTTC.

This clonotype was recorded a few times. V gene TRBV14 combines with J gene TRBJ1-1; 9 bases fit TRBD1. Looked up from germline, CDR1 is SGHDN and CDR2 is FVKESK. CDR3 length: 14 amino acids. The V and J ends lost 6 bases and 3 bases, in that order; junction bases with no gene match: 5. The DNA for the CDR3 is TGTGCCAGCAGAATCTGGACAGGGGACACTGAAGCTTTCTTT. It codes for CASRIWTGDTEAFF.

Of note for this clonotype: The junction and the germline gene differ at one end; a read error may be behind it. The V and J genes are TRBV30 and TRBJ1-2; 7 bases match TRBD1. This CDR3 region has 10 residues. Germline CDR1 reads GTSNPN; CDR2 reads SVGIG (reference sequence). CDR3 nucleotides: TGTGCCTGGAGTTCATCCGGGACAGTCTTC. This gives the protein CAWSSSGTVF.

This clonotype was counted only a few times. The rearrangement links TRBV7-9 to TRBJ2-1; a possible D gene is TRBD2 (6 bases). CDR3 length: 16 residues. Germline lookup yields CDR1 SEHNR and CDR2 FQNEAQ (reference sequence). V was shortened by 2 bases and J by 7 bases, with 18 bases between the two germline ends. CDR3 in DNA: TGTGCCAGCAGCTTACCGGTCGGAGGGCCACGGAATGAGCAGTTCTTC. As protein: CASSLPVGGPRNEQFF.

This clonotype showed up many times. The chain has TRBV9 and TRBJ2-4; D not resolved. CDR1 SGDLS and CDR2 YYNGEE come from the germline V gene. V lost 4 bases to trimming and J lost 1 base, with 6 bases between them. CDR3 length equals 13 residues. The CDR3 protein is CASSPPAKNIQYF. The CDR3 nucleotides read TGTGCCAGCAGCCCACCGGCCAAAAACATTCAGTACTTC.

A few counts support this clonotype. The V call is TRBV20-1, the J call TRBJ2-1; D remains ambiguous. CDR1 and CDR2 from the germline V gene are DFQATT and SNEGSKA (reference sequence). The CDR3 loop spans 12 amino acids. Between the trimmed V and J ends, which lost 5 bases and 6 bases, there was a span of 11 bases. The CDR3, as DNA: TGCAGTGCTGTCCTGAGGCGCAATGAGCAGTTCTTC. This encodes CSAVLRRNEQFF.

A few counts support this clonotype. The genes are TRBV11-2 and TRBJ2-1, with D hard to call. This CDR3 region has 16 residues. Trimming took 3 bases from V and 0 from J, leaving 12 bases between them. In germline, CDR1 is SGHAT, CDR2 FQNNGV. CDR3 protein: CASSFPFKYSYNEQFF. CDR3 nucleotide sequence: TGTGCCAGCAGCTTCCCATTCAAATACTCCTACAATGAGCAGTTCTTC.

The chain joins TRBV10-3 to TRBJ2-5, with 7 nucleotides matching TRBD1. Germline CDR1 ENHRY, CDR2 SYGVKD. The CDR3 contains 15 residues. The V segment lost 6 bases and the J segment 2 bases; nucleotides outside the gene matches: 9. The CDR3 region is CAISTGQVGQETQYF. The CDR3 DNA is TGTGCCATCAGCACCGGACAGGTTGGGCAAGAGACCCAGTACTTC.

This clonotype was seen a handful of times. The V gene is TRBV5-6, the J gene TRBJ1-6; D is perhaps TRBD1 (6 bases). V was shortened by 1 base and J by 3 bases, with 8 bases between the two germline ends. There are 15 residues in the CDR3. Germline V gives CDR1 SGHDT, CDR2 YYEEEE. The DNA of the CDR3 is TGTGCCAGCAGCTTGAACAGGGTCTATAATTCACCCCTCCACTTT. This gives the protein CASSLNRVYNSPLHF.

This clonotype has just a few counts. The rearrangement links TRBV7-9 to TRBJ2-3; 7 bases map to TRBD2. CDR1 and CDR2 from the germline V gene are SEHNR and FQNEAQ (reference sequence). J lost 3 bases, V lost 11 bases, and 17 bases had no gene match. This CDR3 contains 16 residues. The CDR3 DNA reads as TGTGCCGCCGCCCTTGGCGGGAGTCAGTATACAGATACGCAGTATTTT. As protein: CAAALGGSQYTDTQYF.

CDR3: CASSPDRWNTEAFF. DNA of the CDR3: TGTGCCAGCTCACCGGACAGGTGGAACACTGAAGCTTTCTTT. The chain combines TRBV18 with TRBJ1-1; 7 positions agree with TRBD1. The CDR3 runs 14 residues. The J segment lost 1 base and the V segment lost 3 bases, leaving 2 bases of the junction unmatched. Germline CDR1 KGHSH, CDR2 LQKENI.

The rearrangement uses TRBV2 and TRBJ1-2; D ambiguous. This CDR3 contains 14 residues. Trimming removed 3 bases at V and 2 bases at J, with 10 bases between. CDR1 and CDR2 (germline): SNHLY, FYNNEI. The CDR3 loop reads CASSDSNGNYGYTF. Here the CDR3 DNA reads TGTGCCAGCAGTGACAGTAACGGAAACTATGGCTACACCTTC.

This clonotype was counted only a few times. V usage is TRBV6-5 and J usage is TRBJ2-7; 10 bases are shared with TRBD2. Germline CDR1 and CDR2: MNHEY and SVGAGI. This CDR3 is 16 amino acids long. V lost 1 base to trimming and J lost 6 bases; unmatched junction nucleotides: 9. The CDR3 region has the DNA TGTGCCAGCAGTTACTTTACTAGCGGGGTCACGGTCGAGCAGTACTTC. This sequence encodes CASSYFTSGVTVEQYF.

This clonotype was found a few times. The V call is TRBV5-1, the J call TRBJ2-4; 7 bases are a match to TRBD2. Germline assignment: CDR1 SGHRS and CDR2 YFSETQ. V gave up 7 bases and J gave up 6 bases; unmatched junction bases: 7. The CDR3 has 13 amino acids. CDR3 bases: TGCGCCAGCGGGGGGGAAAGGATAAACATTCAGTACTTC. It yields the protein CASGGERINIQYF. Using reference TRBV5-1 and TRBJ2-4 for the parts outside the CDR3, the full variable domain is KAGVTQTPRYLIKTRGQQVTLSCSPISGHRSVSWYQQTPGQGLQFLFEYFSETQRNKGNFPGRFSGRQFSNSRSEMNVSTLELGDSALYLCASGGERINIQYFGAGTRLSVL.

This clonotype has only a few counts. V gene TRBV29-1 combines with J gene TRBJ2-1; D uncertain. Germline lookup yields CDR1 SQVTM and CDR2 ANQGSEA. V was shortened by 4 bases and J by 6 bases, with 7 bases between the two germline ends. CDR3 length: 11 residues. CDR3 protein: CSVAVSNEQFF. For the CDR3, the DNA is TGCAGCGTTGCCGTTTCCAATGAGCAGTTCTTC.

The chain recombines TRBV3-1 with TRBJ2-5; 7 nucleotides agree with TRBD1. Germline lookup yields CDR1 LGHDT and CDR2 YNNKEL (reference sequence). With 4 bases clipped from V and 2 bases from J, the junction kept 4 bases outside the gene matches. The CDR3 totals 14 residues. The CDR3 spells CASSRWDRQETQYF. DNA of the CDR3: TGTGCCAGCAGCCGATGGGACAGACAAGAGACCCAGTACTTC.

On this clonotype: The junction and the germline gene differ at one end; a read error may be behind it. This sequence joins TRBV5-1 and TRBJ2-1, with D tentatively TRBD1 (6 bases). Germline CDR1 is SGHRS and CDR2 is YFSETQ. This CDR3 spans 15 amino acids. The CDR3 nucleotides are TGCGCCAGCAGCTTGGCCGGGGACAAGTACAATGAGCGGTTCTTC. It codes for CASSLAGDKYNERFF.

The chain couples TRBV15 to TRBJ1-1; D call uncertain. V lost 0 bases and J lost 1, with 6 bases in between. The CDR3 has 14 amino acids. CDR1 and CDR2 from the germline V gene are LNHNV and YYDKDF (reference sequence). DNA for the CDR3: TGTGCCACCAGCAGAGACAGGAGGAACACTGAAGCTTTCTTT. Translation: CATSRDRRNTEAFF.

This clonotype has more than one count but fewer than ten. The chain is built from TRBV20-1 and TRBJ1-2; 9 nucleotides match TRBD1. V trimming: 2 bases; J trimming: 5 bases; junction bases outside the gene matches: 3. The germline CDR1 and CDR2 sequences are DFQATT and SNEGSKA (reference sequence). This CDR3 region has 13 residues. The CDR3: CSARTDRGYGYTF. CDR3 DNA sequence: TGCAGTGCTAGAACGGACAGGGGTTATGGCTACACCTTC.

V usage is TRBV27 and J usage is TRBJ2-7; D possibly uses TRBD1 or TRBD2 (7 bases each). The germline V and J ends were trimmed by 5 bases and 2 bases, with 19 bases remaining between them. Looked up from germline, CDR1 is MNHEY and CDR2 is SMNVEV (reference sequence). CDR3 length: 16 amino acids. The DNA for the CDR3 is TGTGCCAGCAGTCCGCTGGGAGGGGGCGCACCCTACGAGCAGTACTTC. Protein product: CASSPLGGGAPYEQYF.

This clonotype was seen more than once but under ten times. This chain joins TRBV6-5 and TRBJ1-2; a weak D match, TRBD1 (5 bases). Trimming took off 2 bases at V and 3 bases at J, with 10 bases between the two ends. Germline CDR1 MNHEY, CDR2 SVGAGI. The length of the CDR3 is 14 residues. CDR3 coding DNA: TGTGCCAGCAGTTACCTCCAGGGCGACTATGGCTACACCTTC. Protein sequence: CASSYLQGDYGYTF.

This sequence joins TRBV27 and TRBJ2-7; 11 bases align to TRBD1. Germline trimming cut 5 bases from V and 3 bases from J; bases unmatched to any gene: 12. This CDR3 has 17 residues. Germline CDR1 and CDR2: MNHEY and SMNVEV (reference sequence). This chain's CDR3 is CASSSIAGTGGFYEQYF. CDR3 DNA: TGTGCCAGCAGTAGCATTGCAGGGACAGGGGGGTTCTACGAGCAGTACTTC.

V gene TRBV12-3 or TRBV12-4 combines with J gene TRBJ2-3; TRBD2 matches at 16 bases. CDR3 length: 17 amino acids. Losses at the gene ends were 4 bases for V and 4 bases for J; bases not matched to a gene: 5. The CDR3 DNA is TGTGCCAGCAGTTGGGGACTAGCGGGAGGGCCGGCAGATACGCAGTATTTT. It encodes CASSWGLAGGPADTQYF.

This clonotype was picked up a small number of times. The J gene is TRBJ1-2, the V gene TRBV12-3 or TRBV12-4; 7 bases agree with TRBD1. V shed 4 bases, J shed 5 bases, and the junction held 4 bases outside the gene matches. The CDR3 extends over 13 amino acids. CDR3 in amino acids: CASSSQGFYGYTF. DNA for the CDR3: TGTGCCAGCAGTTCACAGGGGTTTTATGGCTACACCTTC.

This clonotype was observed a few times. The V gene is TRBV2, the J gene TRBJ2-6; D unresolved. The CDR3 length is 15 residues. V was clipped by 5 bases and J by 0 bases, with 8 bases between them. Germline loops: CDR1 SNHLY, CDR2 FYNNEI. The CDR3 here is CASSKGISGANVLTF. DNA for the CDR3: TGTGCCAGCAGTAAAGGGATCTCTGGGGCCAACGTCCTGACTTTC.

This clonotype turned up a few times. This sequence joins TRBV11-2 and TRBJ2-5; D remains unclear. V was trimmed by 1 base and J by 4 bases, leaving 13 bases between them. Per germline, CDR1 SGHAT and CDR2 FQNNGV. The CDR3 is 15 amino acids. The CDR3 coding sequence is TGTGCCAGCAGCTTAGTAGGGCAGAAAAGAGAGACCCAGTACTTC. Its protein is CASSLVGQKRETQYF.

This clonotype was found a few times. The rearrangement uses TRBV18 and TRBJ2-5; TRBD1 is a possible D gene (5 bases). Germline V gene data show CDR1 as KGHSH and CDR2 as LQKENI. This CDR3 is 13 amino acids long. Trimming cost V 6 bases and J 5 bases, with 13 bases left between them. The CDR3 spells CASSLARDETQYF. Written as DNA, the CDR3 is TGTGCCAGCTCGTTGGCCAGGGATGAGACCCAGTACTTC. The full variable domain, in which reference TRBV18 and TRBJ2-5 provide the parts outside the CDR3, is NAGVMQNPRHLVRRRGQEARLRCSPMKGHSHVYWYRQLPEEGLKFMVYLQKENIIDESGMPKERFSAEFPKEGPSILRIQQVVRGDSAAYFCASSLARDETQYFGPGTRLLVL.

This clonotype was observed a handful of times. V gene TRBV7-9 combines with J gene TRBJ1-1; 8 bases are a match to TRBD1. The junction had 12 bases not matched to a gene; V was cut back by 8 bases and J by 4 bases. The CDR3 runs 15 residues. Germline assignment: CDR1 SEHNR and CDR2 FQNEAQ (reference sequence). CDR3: CASPGGKVVLTEAFF. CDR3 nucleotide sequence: TGTGCCAGCCCAGGGGGCAAGGTGGTGCTCACTGAAGCTTTCTTT.